This TCR beta chain comes out of a study of blood T cell repertoires in COVID-19. In its sample, this clone was seen a few times. Profiled with immunoSEQ multiplex PCR; TCRdb holds only in-frame clones, not every one. The table includes roughly 70,000 clones, roughly four fifths detected once. Germline V gene data show CDR1 as LGHDT and CDR2 as YNNKEL (reference sequence). The length of the CDR3 is 13 residues. The V gene lost 3 bases and the J gene lost 7 bases, with 10 bases spanning the gap. Sequenced: peripheral blood. The chain uses TRBV3-1 (or the pseudogene TRBV3-2) and TRBJ1-3; no definite D call. This TCR was sampled from a man aged 60-69 years with COVID-19, enrolled during active disease. The CDR3 loop is CASSHGGGNTIYF. CDR3 bases: TGTGCCAGCAGCCATGGCGGCGGGAACACCATATATTTT.